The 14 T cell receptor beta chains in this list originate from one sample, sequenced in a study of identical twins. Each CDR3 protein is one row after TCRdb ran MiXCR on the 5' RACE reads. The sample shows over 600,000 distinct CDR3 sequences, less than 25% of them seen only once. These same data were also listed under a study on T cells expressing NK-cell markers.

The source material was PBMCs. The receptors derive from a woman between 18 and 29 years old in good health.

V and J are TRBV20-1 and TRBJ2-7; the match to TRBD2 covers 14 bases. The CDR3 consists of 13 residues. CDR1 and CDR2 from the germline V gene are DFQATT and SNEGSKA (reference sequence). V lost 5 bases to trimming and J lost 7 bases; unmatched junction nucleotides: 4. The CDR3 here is CSAPGTSGGEQYF. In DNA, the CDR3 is TGCAGTGCTCCAGGGACTAGCGGGGGTGAGCAGTACTTC.

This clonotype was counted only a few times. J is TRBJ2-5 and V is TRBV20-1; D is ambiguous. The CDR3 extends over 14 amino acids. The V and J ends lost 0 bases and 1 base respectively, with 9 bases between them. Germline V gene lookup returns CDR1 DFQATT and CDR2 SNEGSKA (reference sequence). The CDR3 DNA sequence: TGCAGTGCTAGAGAGACACCTGTCCAAGAGACCCAGTACTTC. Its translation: CSARETPVQETQYF.

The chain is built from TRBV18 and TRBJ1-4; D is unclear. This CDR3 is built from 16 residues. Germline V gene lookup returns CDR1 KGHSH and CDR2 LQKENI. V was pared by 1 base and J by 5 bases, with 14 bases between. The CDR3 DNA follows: TGTGCCAGCTCACCACGTATTATCAGGAACAATGAAAAACTGTTTTTT. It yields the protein CASSPRIIRNNEKLFF.

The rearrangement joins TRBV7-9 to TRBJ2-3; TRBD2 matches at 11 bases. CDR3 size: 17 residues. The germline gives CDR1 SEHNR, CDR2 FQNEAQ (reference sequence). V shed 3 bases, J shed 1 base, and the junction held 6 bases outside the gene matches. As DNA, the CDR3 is TGTGCCAGCAGCTTCGGATCTAGCGGGGGGCGCACAGATACGCAGTATTTT. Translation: CASSFGSSGGRTDTQYF. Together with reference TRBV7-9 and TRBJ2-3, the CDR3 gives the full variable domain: DTGVSQNPRHKITKRGQNVTFRCDPISEHNRLYWYRQTLGQGPEFLTYFQNEAQLEKSRLLSDRFSAERPKGSFSTLEIQRTEQGDSAMYLCASSFGSSGGRTDTQYFGPGTRLTVL.

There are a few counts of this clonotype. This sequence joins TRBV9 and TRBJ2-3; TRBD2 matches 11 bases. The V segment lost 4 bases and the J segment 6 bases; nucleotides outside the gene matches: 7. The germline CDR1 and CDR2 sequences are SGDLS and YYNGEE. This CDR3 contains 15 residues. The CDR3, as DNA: TGTGCCAGCAGCCCCGGGACTAGCGGCGGGGATACGCAGTATTTT. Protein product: CASSPGTSGGDTQYF.

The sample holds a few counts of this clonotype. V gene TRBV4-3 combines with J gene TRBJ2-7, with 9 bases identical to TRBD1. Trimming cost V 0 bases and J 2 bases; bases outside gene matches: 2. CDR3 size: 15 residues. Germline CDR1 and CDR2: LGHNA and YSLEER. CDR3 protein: CASSQETGGAYEQYF. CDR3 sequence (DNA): TGCGCCAGCAGCCAAGAAACAGGGGGCGCCTACGAGCAGTACTTC.

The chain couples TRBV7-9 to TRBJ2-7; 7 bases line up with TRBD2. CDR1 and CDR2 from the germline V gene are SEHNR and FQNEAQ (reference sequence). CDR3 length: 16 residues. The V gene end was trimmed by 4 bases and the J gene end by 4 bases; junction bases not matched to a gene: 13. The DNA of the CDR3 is TGTGCCAGCAGCTCTCTTGGGGGGAGGGCCAATTACGAGCAGTACTTC. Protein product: CASSSLGGRANYEQYF.

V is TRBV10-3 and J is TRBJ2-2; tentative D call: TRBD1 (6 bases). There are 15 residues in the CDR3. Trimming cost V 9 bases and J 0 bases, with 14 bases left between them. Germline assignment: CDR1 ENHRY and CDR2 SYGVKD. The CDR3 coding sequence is TGTGCCATTCCAGGGGAGTTAGCGAACACCGGGGAGCTGTTTTTT. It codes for CAIPGELANTGELFF.

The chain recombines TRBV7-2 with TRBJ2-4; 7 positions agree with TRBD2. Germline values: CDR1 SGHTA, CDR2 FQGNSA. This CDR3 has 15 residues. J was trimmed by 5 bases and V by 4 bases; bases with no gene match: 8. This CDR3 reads CASSSRGSYQNIQYF. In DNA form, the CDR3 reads TGTGCCAGCAGCTCCCGCGGGAGTTACCAAAACATTCAGTACTTC.

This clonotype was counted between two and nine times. The CDR3 spells CASSVGVLRWAGELFF. CDR3 coding DNA: TGTGCCAGCAGCGTAGGAGTCCTCCGATGGGCCGGGGAGCTGTTTTTT. J is TRBJ2-2 and V is TRBV9; D remains unclear. Germline lookup yields CDR1 SGDLS and CDR2 YYNGEE. The ends were cut back, 0 bases at V and 6 bases at J, with 15 bases in the middle. The CDR3 runs 16 residues.

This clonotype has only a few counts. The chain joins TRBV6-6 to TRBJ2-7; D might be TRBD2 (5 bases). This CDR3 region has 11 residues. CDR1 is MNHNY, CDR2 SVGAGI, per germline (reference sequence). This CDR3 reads CASGVAYEQYF. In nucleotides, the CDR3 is TGTGCGAGCGGCGTAGCCTACGAGCAGTACTTC.

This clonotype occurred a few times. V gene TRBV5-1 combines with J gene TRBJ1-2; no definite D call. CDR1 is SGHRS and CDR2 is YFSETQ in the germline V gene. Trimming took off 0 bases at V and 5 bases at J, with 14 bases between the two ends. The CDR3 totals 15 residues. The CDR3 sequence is CASSLERAQPYGYTF. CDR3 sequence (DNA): TGCGCCAGCAGCTTGGAGAGGGCACAACCGTATGGCTACACCTTC.

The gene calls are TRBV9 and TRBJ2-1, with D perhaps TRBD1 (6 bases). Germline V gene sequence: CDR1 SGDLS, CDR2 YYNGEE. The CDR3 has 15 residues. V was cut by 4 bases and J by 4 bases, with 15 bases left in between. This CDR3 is CASSPPGVEYNEQFF. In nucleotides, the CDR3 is TGTGCCAGCAGCCCGCCAGGGGTAGAATACAATGAGCAGTTCTTC.

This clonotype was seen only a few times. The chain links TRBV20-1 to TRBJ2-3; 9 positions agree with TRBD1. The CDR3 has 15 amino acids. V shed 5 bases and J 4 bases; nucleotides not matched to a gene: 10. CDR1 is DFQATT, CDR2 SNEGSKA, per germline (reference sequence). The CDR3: CSASSGQGNADTQYF. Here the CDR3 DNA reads TGCAGTGCTTCTTCGGGACAGGGTAACGCAGATACGCAGTATTTT.